Listed below are T cell receptor beta chains from one sample, sequenced in a study of blood T cell repertoires in COVID-19. Assay: immunoSEQ multiplex PCR; the TCRdb copy retains only in-frame clones and omits some. Of 150,000 to 200,000 clones in the sample, under 90% are singletons; the top ten hold around 12%. The material sequenced was PBMCs or T cells enriched from blood (not recorded which). The receptors come from a man aged 50 to 60 who had recovered from COVID-19. Both conserved end residues are part of each CDR3. The order of the fields is J gene, V gene, CDR3 protein.

j_gene: TRBJ2-5; v_gene: TRBV11-2; CDR3aa: CASSPTLGLQETQYF
j_gene: TRBJ2-1; v_gene: TRBV6-5; CDR3aa: CASRPAGQGRNEQFF
j_gene: TRBJ2-7; v_gene: TRBV16; CDR3aa: CASSQSSDEQYF
j_gene: TRBJ1-2; v_gene: TRBV27; CDR3aa: CASSQRAAPLNYGYTF
j_gene: TRBJ1-1; v_gene: TRBV7-3; CDR3aa: CASSLSPPEGTANTEAFF
j_gene: TRBJ1-1; v_gene: TRBV28; CDR3aa: CASSLPGSNTEAFF
j_gene: TRBJ2-7; v_gene: TRBV28; CDR3aa: CASSLGTSREQYF
j_gene: TRBJ2-5; v_gene: TRBV5-5; CDR3aa: CASALTSGGFETQYF
j_gene: TRBJ1-2; v_gene: TRBV28; CDR3aa: CASSFRAGELRDYGYTF
j_gene: TRBJ1-6; v_gene: TRBV2; CDR3aa: CASRDRESYNSPLHF
j_gene: TRBJ1-4; v_gene: TRBV5-5; CDR3aa: CASSPPRGEKLFF
j_gene: TRBJ2-3; v_gene: TRBV3-1/TRBV3-2; CDR3aa: CASSGTDSTDTQYF
j_gene: TRBJ1-5; v_gene: TRBV19; CDR3aa: CASSSHDYSNQPQHF
j_gene: TRBJ1-4; v_gene: TRBV19; CDR3aa: CASSYPREKLFF
j_gene: TRBJ1-1; v_gene: TRBV29-1; CDR3aa: CSVAWRYTEAFF
j_gene: TRBJ1-3; v_gene: TRBV3-1/TRBV3-2; CDR3aa: CASSHLGRSYSGNTIYF
j_gene: TRBJ2-1; v_gene: TRBV5-6; CDR3aa: CASSFGPLAGLNNEQFF
j_gene: TRBJ1-5; v_gene: TRBV10-3; CDR3aa: CAISETQGRNQPQHF
j_gene: TRBJ1-3; v_gene: TRBV5-1; CDR3aa: CARAGTGAGNTIYF
j_gene: TRBJ1-4; v_gene: TRBV5-1; CDR3aa: CASSLGGGTNEKLFF